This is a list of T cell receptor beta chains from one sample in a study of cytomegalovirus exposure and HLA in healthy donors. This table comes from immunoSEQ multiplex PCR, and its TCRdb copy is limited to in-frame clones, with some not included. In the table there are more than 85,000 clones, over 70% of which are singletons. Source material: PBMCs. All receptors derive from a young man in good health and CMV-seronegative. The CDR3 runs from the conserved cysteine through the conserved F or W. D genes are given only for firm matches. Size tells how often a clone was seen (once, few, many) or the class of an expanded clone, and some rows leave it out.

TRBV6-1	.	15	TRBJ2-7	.	TGTGCCAGCAGTGAAGTGGGGGCAGCCTCCTACGAGCAGTACTTC	CASSEVGAASYEQYF
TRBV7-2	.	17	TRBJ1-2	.	TGTGCCAGCAGCTTAACGGGGGGCCAGGGGAGACTAGATGGCTACACCTTC	CASSLTGGQGRLDGYTF
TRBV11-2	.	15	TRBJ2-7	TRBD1	TGTGCCAGCAGCCTTCCGGGACAGGGGACGTACGAGCAGTACTTC	CASSLPGQGTYEQYF
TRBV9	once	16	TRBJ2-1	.	TGTGCCAGCAGCGTAGTCGGACAGCAGTCCTACAATGAGCAGTTCTTC	CASSVVGQQSYNEQFF
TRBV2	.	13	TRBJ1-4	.	TGTGCCAGCAGTCAAGGACAAAATGAAAAACTGTTTTTT	CASSQGQNEKLFF
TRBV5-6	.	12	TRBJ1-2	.	TGTGCCAGCAGCTCCTCTCTCTATGGCTACACCTTC	CASSSSLYGYTF
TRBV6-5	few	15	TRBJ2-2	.	TGTGCCAGCAGGCCGTTAAGGAGGAACACCGGGGAGCTGTTTTTT	CASRPLRRNTGELFF
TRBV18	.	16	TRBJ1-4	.	TGTGCCAGCTCAGCGAGCATACTCCAAGGCGGGGTAAAACTGTTTTTT	CASSASILQGGVKLFF
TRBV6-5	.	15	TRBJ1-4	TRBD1	TGTGCCAGCAGTCGCAGCAGGGGGGAAAATGAAAAACTGTTTTTT	CASSRSRGENEKLFF
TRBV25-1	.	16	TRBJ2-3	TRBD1	TGTGCCAGCAGTGCCAGGACAGGTAGAAGCACAGATACGCAGTATTTT	CASSARTGRSTDTQYF
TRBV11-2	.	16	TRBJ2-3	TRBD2	TGTGCCAGCAGCGGAACTAGCGGGGTCGTTTTAGATACGCAGTATTTT	CASSGTSGVVLDTQYF
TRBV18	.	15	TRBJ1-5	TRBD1	TGTGCCAGCTCACGCGGGACAGGGATAAATCAGCCCCAGCATTTT	CASSRGTGINQPQHF
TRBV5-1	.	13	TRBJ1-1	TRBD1	TGCGCCAGCAGCTGGGACAGGGAAGATGAAGCTTTCTTT	CASSWDREDEAFF
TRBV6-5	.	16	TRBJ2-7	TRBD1	TGTGCCAGCAGTTACATACCCGGGACAGGGGGCGCTGAGCAGTACTTC	CASSYIPGTGGAEQYF
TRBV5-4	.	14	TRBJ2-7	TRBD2	TGTGCCAGCAGCTTGGGACTAGCTCCCTACGAGCAGTACTTC	CASSLGLAPYEQYF
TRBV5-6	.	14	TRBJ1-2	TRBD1	TGTGCCAGCACCCGGGACAGGGATGACTATGGCTACACCTTC	CASTRDRDDYGYTF
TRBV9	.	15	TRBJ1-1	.	TGTGCCAGCAGCTTCACTCCCAACCCCGACACTGAAGCTTTCTTT	CASSFTPNPDTEAFF
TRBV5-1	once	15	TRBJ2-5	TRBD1	TGCGCCAGCAGGTTGACCGGGACAGGACAAGAGACCCAGTACTTC	CASRLTGTGQETQYF
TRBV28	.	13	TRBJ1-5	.	TGTGCCAGCACCTCCTCCGGGAATCAGCCCCAGCATTTT	CASTSSGNQPQHF
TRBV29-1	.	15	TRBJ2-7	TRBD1	TGCAGCGCCTCCCGATCAGGGGGCGCTTATAACGAGCAGTACTTC	CSASRSGGAYNEQYF
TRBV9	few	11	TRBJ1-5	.	TGTGCCAGCATCCCCATTCAGCCCCAGCATTTT	CASIPIQPQHF
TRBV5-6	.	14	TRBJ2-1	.	TGTGCCAGCAGCTCTACTTTAACCCTCAATGAGCAGTTCTTC	CASSSTLTLNEQFF
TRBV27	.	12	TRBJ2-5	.	TGTGCCAGCAGTCACTACCAAGAGACCCAGTACTTC	CASSHYQETQYF
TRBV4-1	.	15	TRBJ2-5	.	TGCGCCAGCAGCCAAGATCGCGAGGTACCAGAGACCCAGTACTTC	CASSQDREVPETQYF
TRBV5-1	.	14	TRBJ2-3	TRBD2	TGCGCCAGCAGCTTGGGTCCTAGCGGGGATACGCAGTATTTT	CASSLGPSGDTQYF
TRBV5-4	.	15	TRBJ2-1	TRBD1	TGTGCCAGCAGCTCGGACAGGGGTACCTACAATGAGCAGTTCTTC	CASSSDRGTYNEQFF
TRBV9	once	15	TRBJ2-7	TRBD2	TGTGCCAGCAGTCTAGATAGCGGGGTAACCTACGAGCAGTACTTC	CASSLDSGVTYEQYF
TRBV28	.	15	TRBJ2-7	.	TGTGCCAGCAGTTTTGGTAGCGGCCGGTCCTACGAGCAGTACTTC	CASSFGSGRSYEQYF
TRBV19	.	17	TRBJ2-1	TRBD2	TGTGCCAGTAGTAGGTTGGCTGGCAGCGGGGTCTACAATGAGCAGTTCTTC	CASSRLAGSGVYNEQFF
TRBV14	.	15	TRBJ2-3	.	TGTGCCAGCATTTCGGGAAATCCCTTGGGGGATACGCAGTATTTT	CASISGNPLGDTQYF